The next 30 T cell receptor beta chains were all read from a single sample in a study of beta chain features in type 1 diabetes. Reverse transcribing all isolated RNA meant expressed TCRB transcripts were sequenced. The table came from immunoSEQ multiplex PCR; TCRdb's copy has only in-frame clones and leaves some out. The table includes about 620,000 clones, about 14% detected once. Sample: naive CD4+ T cells from blood. The receptors shown here come from a man aged 18 to 29 in good health.

The chain uses TRBV5-1 and TRBJ1-3, with TRBD1 as a possible D gene (6 bases). This CDR3 has 14 amino acids. Germline V gene sequence: CDR1 SGHRS, CDR2 YFSETQ. Trimming cost V 5 bases and J 0 bases, with 9 bases left between them. The CDR3 loop is CASRTDSSGNTIYF. The DNA of the CDR3 is TGCGCCAGCAGGACGGACAGCTCTGGAAACACCATATATTTT. Drawing the rest from reference TRBV5-1 and TRBJ1-3, the complete variable domain is KAGVTQTPRYLIKTRGQQVTLSCSPISGHRSVSWYQQTPGQGLQFLFEYFSETQRNKGNFPGRFSGRQFSNSRSEMNVSTLELGDSALYLCASRTDSSGNTIYFGEGSWLTVV.

This clone showed up just a few times. The chain is built from TRBV29-1 and TRBJ1-1, with TRBD1 matching 7 bases. The CDR3 totals 14 residues. CDR1 is SQVTM, CDR2 ANQGSEA, per germline. The V segment lost 7 bases and the J segment 0 bases; nucleotides outside the gene matches: 8. The CDR3 region has the DNA TGCAGCGCATGGGACAGAAGTATGAACACTGAAGCTTTCTTT. Protein: CSAWDRSMNTEAFF.

This clone was seen only a few times. The chain combines TRBV27 with TRBJ2-5; 11 bases match TRBD2. Germline-derived CDR1 and CDR2 are MNHEY and SMNVEV (reference sequence). This CDR3 region has 13 residues. With 7 bases clipped from V and 4 bases from J, the junction kept 2 bases outside the gene matches. The CDR3 DNA is TGTGCCAGCAAGGGACTAGCGGCAGAGACCCAGTACTTC. Translating gives CASKGLAAETQYF.

The chain couples TRBV9 to TRBJ2-7; D is unclear. The CDR3 is 14 amino acids. CDR1 is SGDLS and CDR2 is YYNGEE in the germline V gene. Trimming took off 0 bases at V and 2 bases at J, with 9 bases between the two ends. DNA of the CDR3: TGTGCCAGCAGCGTAGGGGTTAGCACCTACGAGCAGTACTTC. It yields the protein CASSVGVSTYEQYF. Full variable domain (remainder filled in from reference TRBV9 and TRBJ2-7): DSGVTQTPKHLITATGQRVTLRCSPRSGDLSVYWYQQSLDQGLQFLIQYYNGEERAKGNILERFSAQQFPDLHSELNLSSLELGDSALYFCASSVGVSTYEQYFGPGTRLTVT.

V gene TRBV6-5 combines with J gene TRBJ1-5, with TRBD1 matching over 7 bases. The germline V gene has CDR1 MNHEY and CDR2 SVGAGI. The CDR3 spans 14 residues. Trimming took 10 bases from V and 5 from J; bases not matched to a gene: 11. CDR3 nucleotide sequence: TGTGCCACAAGGAGACAGGGAAGAGATCAGCCCCAGCATTTT. The encoded protein is CATRRQGRDQPQHF.

The V gene is TRBV10-3, the J gene TRBJ2-1; maybe TRBD1 (6 bases). Germline V gene lookup returns CDR1 ENHRY and CDR2 SYGVKD. CDR3 size: 13 residues. The V gene lost 5 bases and the J gene lost 10 bases, with 15 bases spanning the gap. CDR3 sequence reads: CAISKNRVGEQFF. CDR3 nucleotides: TGTGCCATCAGTAAGAACAGGGTAGGCGAGCAGTTCTTC.

Notes on this clone: Other DNA sequences in this sample translate to the same CDR3. The chain is built from TRBV29-1 and TRBJ1-1; 8 bases are a match to TRBD1. Germline V lookup: CDR1 SQVTM, CDR2 ANQGSEA. V lost 6 bases to trimming and J lost 4 bases; unmatched junction nucleotides: 4. The CDR3 loop spans 12 amino acids. Here the CDR3 reads CSVDRGLTEAFF. CDR3 in DNA: TGCAGCGTCGACAGGGGCCTCACTGAAGCTTTCTTT.

The V call is TRBV25-1, the J call TRBJ1-4, with D unclear. There are 16 residues in the CDR3. Between the trimmed V and J ends, which lost 2 bases and 0 bases, there was a span of 10 bases. CDR1 and CDR2 from the germline V gene are MGHDK and SYGVNS. The CDR3 reads CASSEDGSTTNEKLFF. CDR3 DNA: TGTGCCAGCAGTGAAGATGGGAGTACAACTAATGAAAAACTGTTTTTT. Supplemented by reference TRBV25-1 and TRBJ1-4, the full variable domain reads EADIYQTPRYLVIGTGKKITLECSQTMGHDKMYWYQQDPGMELHLIHYSYGVNSTEKGDLSSESTVSRIRTEHFPLTLESARPSHTSQYLCASSEDGSTTNEKLFFGSGTQLSVL.

The chain carries TRBV7-9 and TRBJ1-2; D gene ambiguous. The CDR3 is 14 residues long. V gave up 1 base and J gave up 6 bases, with 12 bases separating them. Germline lookup yields CDR1 SEHNR and CDR2 FQNEAQ (reference sequence). The CDR3: CASSLGETRNGYTF. The CDR3, as DNA: TGTGCCAGCAGCTTAGGGGAGACTCGAAATGGCTACACCTTC. Full variable domain (outside the CDR3, taken from reference TRBV7-9 and TRBJ1-2): DTGVSQNPRHKITKRGQNVTFRCDPISEHNRLYWYRQTLGQGPEFLTYFQNEAQLEKSRLLSDRFSAERPKGSFSTLEIQRTEQGDSAMYLCASSLGETRNGYTFGSGTRLTVV.

This clone occurred a few times. This rearrangement joins TRBV18 to TRBJ1-2, with D unclear. CDR3 length: 15 amino acids. Germline assignment: CDR1 KGHSH and CDR2 LQKENI. Trimming pared 2 bases from V and 8 bases from J, leaving 18 bases between. The CDR3 spells CASSPSSGSVGGYTF. CDR3 DNA: TGTGCCAGCTCACCATCTTCGGGGTCCGTGGGCGGCTACACCTTC. Using reference TRBV18 and TRBJ1-2 for the parts outside the CDR3, the full variable domain is NAGVMQNPRHLVRRRGQEARLRCSPMKGHSHVYWYRQLPEEGLKFMVYLQKENIIDESGMPKERFSAEFPKEGPSILRIQQVVRGDSAAYFCASSPSSGSVGGYTFGSGTRLTVV.

The rearrangement links TRBV4-1 to TRBJ1-6; 9 bases are a match to TRBD1. In germline, CDR1 is MGHRA, CDR2 YSYEKL. The CDR3 consists of 15 residues. V lost 4 bases to trimming and J lost 6 bases; unmatched junction nucleotides: 4. DNA for the CDR3: TGCGCCAGCAGCCTCCCGGGACAGGGTAATTCACCCCTCCACTTT. It is translated as CASSLPGQGNSPLHF.

This chain joins TRBV28 and TRBJ2-1; the D gene is possibly TRBD2 (7 bases). Germline V gives CDR1 MDHEN, CDR2 SYDVKM. Trimming pared 5 bases from V and 6 bases from J, leaving 14 bases between. The CDR3 contains 14 residues. CDR3: CASSRGAWGNEQFF. DNA for the CDR3: TGTGCCAGCAGTCGGGGGGCCTGGGGCAATGAGCAGTTCTTC.

The chain couples TRBV4-3 to TRBJ1-2, with D tentatively TRBD1 (5 bases). Per the germline V gene, CDR1 is LGHNA and CDR2 is YSLEER. V lost 1 base and J 3 bases, leaving 12 bases between the germline ends. The CDR3 spans 15 residues. In nucleotides, the CDR3 is TGCGCCAGCAGCCAAGTAGAGGGGCCCTACTATGGCTACACCTTC. Amino acids: CASSQVEGPYYGYTF.

This clone was seen just once. V and J are TRBV6-5 and TRBJ1-3, with 7 bases aligning to TRBD1. The germline gives CDR1 MNHEY, CDR2 SVGAGI. CDR3 length equals 15 residues. Trimming cost V 2 bases and J 1 base; bases outside gene matches: 2. The CDR3 region is CASSYKQGSGNTIYF. In DNA form, the CDR3 reads TGTGCCAGCAGTTACAAACAGGGGTCTGGAAACACCATATATTTT.

With regard to this clone: This sample also contains other DNA sequences that code for the same CDR3. The chain carries TRBV7-9 and TRBJ2-7; the D gene is possibly TRBD1 (6 bases). CDR1 SEHNR and CDR2 FQNEAQ come from the germline V gene (reference sequence). The CDR3 loop spans 15 amino acids. Trimming took 3 bases from V and 0 from J, leaving 12 bases between them. The DNA for the CDR3 is TGTGCCAGCAGCTTGAAGACAGGAGACTCCTACGAGCAGTACTTC. Protein sequence: CASSLKTGDSYEQYF. Full variable domain (missing parts from reference TRBV7-9 and TRBJ2-7): DTGVSQNPRHKITKRGQNVTFRCDPISEHNRLYWYRQTLGQGPEFLTYFQNEAQLEKSRLLSDRFSAERPKGSFSTLEIQRTEQGDSAMYLCASSLKTGDSYEQYFGPGTRLTVT.

This clone was picked up a small number of times. The chain carries TRBV18 and TRBJ2-3, with TRBD2 matching 10 bases. This CDR3 has 15 amino acids. V lost 4 bases and J lost 2; bases outside the gene matches: 3. Germline V gene lookup returns CDR1 KGHSH and CDR2 LQKENI. CDR3 bases: TGTGCCAGCTCACGAACTAGCGGGGCCACAGATACGCAGTATTTT. Translating gives CASSRTSGATDTQYF.

The chain employs TRBV6-6 and TRBJ2-7; 9 bases are a match to TRBD1. Germline lookup yields CDR1 MNHNY and CDR2 SVGAGI (reference sequence). The CDR3 loop spans 16 amino acids. V shed 6 bases and J 3 bases; nucleotides not matched to a gene: 12. The CDR3 DNA reads as TGTGCCAGCAGCGAACCGGGACAGGGAGGGAGCTACGAGCAGTACTTC. Translated: CASSEPGQGGSYEQYF.

This rearrangement joins TRBV28 to TRBJ2-7; 12 bases map to TRBD2. Germline lookup yields CDR1 MDHEN and CDR2 SYDVKM. CDR3 size: 15 residues. The V segment lost 6 bases and the J segment 0 bases; nucleotides outside the gene matches: 3. In nucleotides, the CDR3 is TGTGCCAGCAGCTCGGGACTAGCGGGCTCCTACGAGCAGTACTTC. It yields the protein CASSSGLAGSYEQYF.

The table lists this clone with many counts. The CDR3 nucleotides read TGCGCCGGGGCTAGGTTGGGCTCTGGGGCCAACGTCCTGACTTTC. This sequence encodes CAGARLGSGANVLTF. This chain joins TRBV23-1 and TRBJ2-6; the D gene is possibly TRBD1 (5 bases). TRBV23-1 is given ORF status, its function remaining uncertain. The CDR3 extends over 15 amino acids. Trimming pared 11 bases from V and 0 bases from J, leaving 14 bases between.

This clone was seen more than once but under ten times. CDR3 sequence reads: CASSPNRQPYEQYF. In DNA form, the CDR3 reads TGTGCCAGCTCACCGAATAGACAGCCCTACGAGCAGTACTTC. This sequence joins TRBV18 and TRBJ2-7; perhaps TRBD1 as D (5 bases). With 3 bases removed from V and 2 bases from J, the gap between germline ends came to 11 bases. CDR3 size: 14 residues. Germline V gene sequence: CDR1 KGHSH, CDR2 LQKENI.

This clone was seen more than once but under ten times. The chain recombines TRBV10-3 with TRBJ1-1; 10 nucleotides match TRBD1. From germline, CDR1 is ENHRY and CDR2 SYGVKD. V was clipped by 0 bases and J by 4 bases; unmatched bases: 8. The CDR3 sequence is 17 residues long. CDR3 residues: CAISESDRGRFSTEAFF. CDR3 nucleotide sequence: TGTGCCATCAGTGAGTCAGACAGGGGGCGGTTTAGCACTGAAGCTTTCTTT.

The chain couples TRBV28 to TRBJ2-5; 12 bases line up with TRBD2. The CDR3 totals 15 residues. Germline loops: CDR1 MDHEN, CDR2 SYDVKM. V dropped 3 bases and J dropped 5; count of bases not matched to a gene: 4. The CDR3 loop reads CASSLASGGVETQYF. The CDR3 DNA sequence: TGTGCCAGCAGTTTGGCTAGCGGGGGGGTCGAGACCCAGTACTTC.

This clone was detected only a few times. The J gene is TRBJ2-3, the V gene TRBV10-3, with a weak D call TRBD2 (6 bases). The CDR3 sequence is 17 residues long. The germline V and J ends were trimmed by 5 bases and 6 bases, with 24 bases remaining between them. The germline V gene has CDR1 ENHRY and CDR2 SYGVKD. The CDR3 bases are TGTGCCATCAGTTATCGGGGGACCACCAATTCGGCGGATACGCAGTATTTT. The encoded protein is CAISYRGTTNSADTQYF.

This sequence joins TRBV27 and TRBJ1-2; 7 bases line up with TRBD1. After removal of 2 bases from V and 3 bases from J, the junction contained 21 bases not matched to a gene. CDR1 and CDR2 (germline): MNHEY, SMNVEV (reference sequence). CDR3 length: 20 residues. The CDR3 reads CASSLTQDRRRTLGDYGYTF. The CDR3, as DNA: TGTGCCAGCAGTTTAACCCAGGACAGGCGAAGGACCTTGGGCGACTATGGCTACACCTTC.

The rearrangement links TRBV28 to TRBJ2-2, with unresolved D. V lost 6 bases to trimming and J lost 6 bases, with 20 bases between them. The CDR3 is 16 amino acids. Germline CDR1 is MDHEN and CDR2 is SYDVKM. The CDR3 nucleotides are TGTGCCAGCAGCTTTCTTGACGGGCATAGGCCCGGGGAGCTGTTTTTT. Residues: CASSFLDGHRPGELFF.

The chain couples TRBV7-3 to TRBJ2-1; a possible D gene is TRBD2 (5 bases). V shed 1 base and J shed 4 bases, with 5 bases lying between them. Germline assignment: CDR1 SGHTA and CDR2 FQGTGA. CDR3 size: 13 residues. The CDR3 protein is CASSLREYNEQFF. As DNA, the CDR3 is TGTGCCAGCAGCTTAAGGGAGTACAATGAGCAGTTCTTC.

This chain links TRBV10-3 with TRBJ2-3; 11 bases map to TRBD2. Looked up from germline, CDR1 is ENHRY and CDR2 is SYGVKD. V gave up 9 bases and J gave up 2 bases; unmatched junction bases: 4. This CDR3 has 14 residues. DNA of the CDR3: TGTGCCATAAAACTAGCGGGGGTCACAGATACGCAGTATTTT. Residues: CAIKLAGVTDTQYF.

Concerning this clone: This sample also contains other DNA sequences that code for the same CDR3. The chain links TRBV9 to TRBJ2-2; D is perhaps TRBD2 (5 bases). V was trimmed by 0 bases and J by 4 bases, leaving 10 bases between them. CDR1 and CDR2 from the germline V gene are SGDLS and YYNGEE. CDR3 length: 15 amino acids. This CDR3 reads CASSVDNRGTGELFF. For the CDR3, the DNA is TGTGCCAGCAGCGTAGATAATCGGGGCACCGGGGAGCTGTTTTTT.

The chain has TRBV5-6 and TRBJ2-7; tentatively, D is TRBD1 (5 bases). CDR1 and CDR2 (germline): SGHDT, YYEEEE. The CDR3 runs 15 residues. Trimming removed 1 base from V and 2 bases from J, with 13 bases in between. The CDR3, as DNA: TGTGCCAGCAGCTTGTTTCAGACAGTGACCTACGAGCAGTACTTC. Encoded protein: CASSLFQTVTYEQYF.

The chain recombines TRBV6-6 with TRBJ1-2; maybe TRBD1 (5 bases). V was pared by 10 bases and J by 4 bases, with 13 bases between. CDR1 is MNHNY and CDR2 is SVGAGI in the germline V gene (reference sequence). The CDR3 is 12 residues long. The CDR3 protein is CATSGDRYGYTF. DNA for the CDR3: TGTGCCACTAGCGGGGACCGCTATGGCTACACCTTC.